This T cell receptor beta chain came from a study of PD-L1 blockade in urothelial cancer (dated by TCRdb to the late 2010s). Study-level background: Therapy was started around 2014 for all patients, and atezolizumab 1,200 mg was administered intravenously every 3 weeks. In the same patients who had TCR sequencing, pretreatment tumors also underwent whole exome sequencing and RNA sequencing. Pretreatment tumor samples and matched peripheral blood, collected serially before and after atezolizumab treatment, underwent TCR sequencing. A median of about 150,000 T cells and some 84,000 unique TCRs was obtained from blood samples, and a median clonality of around 0.072 was observed. Progression-free survival longer than 6 months counted as durable clinical benefit, and TCR features were additionally tested against both progression-free and overall survival. An exploratory multi-omic analysis was conducted of the somatic, immune and clinical correlates of response to PD-L1 blockade with atezolizumab in urothelial cancer. An ECOG performance status of 0 or 1 was recorded for the patients, and 0 to 3 prior chemotherapy regimens had been received by the patients. Nine patients achieved durable clinical benefit and about 19 did not. Pretreatment blood TCR-seq was available for twenty-nine patients, at least one posttreatment blood collection was obtained for 24 patients, and tumor TCR-seq was available for 24 patients. About 85% of the 29 patients were identified as males with urothelial cancer of bladder origin, and a prior smoking history was reported by 18 of 29 patients. Blood samples were analyzed at 3 weeks after treatment start (second dose) and at 6 weeks after treatment start.

Including the terminal cysteine and phenylalanine, the CDR3 comprises 12 residues. Just CDR3 DNA is preserved here, 36 bases in frame from base 1. V trim: 6 bases; J trim: 4 bases; unmatched bases: 1. The germline V gene specifies SNHLY as CDR1 and FYNNEI as CDR2. What the authors observed across the whole study: Improved progression-free and overall survival was found to be associated with pretreatment peripheral blood TCR clonality below the median. Because the sample size was small (n ≈ 27) and many exploratory analyses were performed, the results are intended to be hypothesis-generating. Greater expansion of tumor-associated TCR clones in peripheral blood 3 weeks after the start of treatment was observed in patients with durable benefit (n of about 21, p = 0.022).

This specimen's time point label, interpreted: peripheral blood 6 weeks after treatment start. The cohort included 29 patients with locally advanced or metastatic urothelial carcinoma who were treated at Memorial Sloan Kettering on a trial protocol. Peripheral blood mononuclear cells were collected from each patient pretreatment and during treatment, giving between 1 and 8 total time points per patient. The Qiagen DNeasy Blood extraction kit was used to purify genomic DNA from total PBMCs and tumor samples. Collected pretreatment and during treatment, PBMCs were isolated and stored as previously described. Synthetic TCR analog templates were spiked into each PCR so that absolute template abundance could be estimated from read counts. The immunoSEQ assay was used to amplify TCRbeta CDR3 regions from genomic DNA with bias-controlled V and J gene primers. Sequencing of rearranged TCRbeta segments was done at approximately 20X coverage. On the authors' methods: Clustering was used to correct sequencing errors, and CDR3s were annotated against IMGT to assign V, D and J genes. Out-of-frame and stop-codon sequences were excluded, and only productive TCRbeta rearrangements were used in downstream analyses. Clonality was computed as one minus Shannon entropy normalized by the log of the number of unique productive sequences. Fisher's exact test with Benjamini-Hochberg correction, using a cutoff of adjusted p below 0.01, was how clones that differed between time points or between blood and tumor were identified. TCRdb mirrors the immuneACCESS table, restricted to in-frame sequences. Some clones are absent from its copies; in checked studies, under half trace to an unresolved V gene, and the reason for the others is unknown. V, J and clone size were drawn from that table, and D and trimming were deduced from the DNA. In all, the sample holds about 91,000 clones, and less than 90% of those were seen once. Around 7.7% of the sample is held by the ten biggest clonotypes.

As to this clone: The antigen it recognizes is unknown. The input lacks base qualities; no much larger clone sits a single base away.

The sample in question was PBMCs, obtained around atezolizumab (anti-PD-L1) treatment. The V and J segments used are TRBV2 and TRBJ2-7, with TRBD2 matching 9 junction bases. The receptor comes from a man in his 70s with urothelial cancer. The CDR3 in this case is CASRREGYEQYF. In nucleotide form, the sequence is TGTGCCAGCAGGCGGGAGGGGTACGAGCAGTACTTC.